This TCR beta chain appears in the sequencing data of a study of blood T cell repertoires in COVID-19. Study-wide background: Samples came from the United States, Italy and Spain, spanning acute and convalescent COVID-19. From T cells, B-cell-depleted T cells, or PBMCs came the material, which was cDNA or gDNA.

Authors' analysis steps: By means of reference gene primer amplification, nucleated cell counts were estimated. The repertoire was sequenced with immunoSEQ multiplex PCR; TCRdb's copy has only in-frame clones and lacks some. From that table come the V and J calls and clone size; the DNA was used to work out D and trimming. This table holds about 160,000 clones, 85% to 95% found once. The germline gives CDR1 GTSNPN, CDR2 SVGIG (reference sequence). CDR3 length: 15 residues. Trimming cost V 1 base and J 1 base; bases outside gene matches: 6. The V and J genes are TRBV30 and TRBJ1-2, with 7 positions matching TRBD1. Sequencing was performed on peripheral blood. This TCR was sampled from a man between 45 and 60 years old with acute or convalescent COVID-19. In DNA form, the CDR3 reads TGTGCCTGGAGTGCAGAGGGGGCTAATAACTATGGCTACACCTTC. Its protein is CAWSAEGANNYGYTF.